These 7 T cell receptor beta chains came from one sample sequenced in a study of Graves' ophthalmopathy and Graves' hyperthyroidism. Using RNA transcripts, the TCR beta CDR3 regions were amplified. HTBI primers served in a first-round RT-PCR, which a second-round multiplex PCR followed. One entry per CDR3 protein results from TCRdb running MiXCR on the multiplex PCR reads. This table holds over a million distinct CDR3 sequences, about 35% found once. The sample consisted of peripheral blood or thyroid tissue (not recorded which). These TCRs come from an adult man with Graves' hyperthyroidism.

This clonotype was seen repeatedly, ten times or more. This chain uses TRBV19 with TRBJ1-6; 7 positions match TRBD1. The CDR3 is 14 amino acids. The V gene end was trimmed by 10 bases and the J gene end by 9 bases; junction bases not matched to a gene: 12. The germline CDR1 and CDR2 sequences are LNHDA and SQIVND (reference sequence). CDR3 residues: CATSEQGGASPLHF. The CDR3 DNA reads as TGTGCCACCTCCGAGCAGGGGGGGGCTTCACCCCTCCACTTT.

This clonotype turned up a few times. The chain uses TRBV30 and TRBJ1-6; D may be TRBD1 (6 bases). V shed 4 bases and J shed 10 bases, with 14 bases lying between them. Germline V gene sequence: CDR1 GTSNPN, CDR2 SVGIG (reference sequence). The CDR3 has 13 residues. The CDR3 DNA follows: TGTGCCTGGACCACAGGGTTACGATCACCCCTCCACTTT. Protein product: CAWTTGLRSPLHF.

This clonotype was seen only a few times. The rearrangement joins TRBV20-1 to TRBJ2-5, with D perhaps TRBD1 (5 bases). V lost 1 base, J lost 3 bases, and 9 bases lay in between. There are 13 residues in the CDR3. Germline CDR1 reads DFQATT; CDR2 reads SNEGSKA (reference sequence). The CDR3 sequence: CSARVQGEETQYF. CDR3 DNA: TGCAGTGCTAGAGTTCAAGGGGAAGAGACCCAGTACTTC.

This clonotype was recorded at least ten times. CDR3 nucleotides: TGTGCCAGCAGCTGGCCAGAACAGGGGTTCTACGAGCAGTACTTC. Protein product: CASSWPEQGFYEQYF. The chain couples TRBV7-8 to TRBJ2-7, with TRBD1 identical over 7 bases. The germline V gene encodes CDR1 SGHVS and CDR2 FQNEAQ. The J segment lost 3 bases and the V segment lost 4 bases, leaving 9 bases of the junction unmatched. There are 15 residues in the CDR3.

This clonotype was detected only a few times. This chain uses TRBV20-1 with TRBJ2-7; a weak D match, TRBD2 (5 bases). The CDR3 consists of 12 residues. From germline, CDR1 is DFQATT and CDR2 SNEGSKA (reference sequence). Trimming took 6 bases from V and 1 from J, leaving 10 bases between them. The CDR3 region is CSAVEGSYEQYF. The CDR3 DNA follows: TGCAGTGCCGTTGAGGGTTCCTACGAGCAGTACTTC.

In its sample, this clonotype was seen many times. V usage is TRBV6-6 and J usage is TRBJ2-6, with a possible D match to TRBD1 (6 bases). V dropped 2 bases and J dropped 2 bases, with 10 bases sitting between them. This CDR3 has 16 residues. Germline V lookup: CDR1 MNHNY, CDR2 SVGAGI (reference sequence). The CDR3 bases are TGTGCCAGCAGTTACCCGACAGGCCCTGGGGCCAACGTCCTGACTTTC. This gives the protein CASSYPTGPGANVLTF.

This chain joins TRBV29-1 and TRBJ1-2, with 10 bases that match TRBD1. V lost 7 bases, J lost 0 bases, and 5 bases stayed unmatched. This CDR3 spans 14 amino acids. The germline V gene has CDR1 SQVTM and CDR2 ANQGSEA. The CDR3 DNA sequence: TGCAGCGAACCGGACAGGGGGTCTAACTATGGCTACACCTTC. This translates into CSEPDRGSNYGYTF.